This T cell receptor (beta chain) was identified during a study of T cell repertoires in cytomegalovirus infection. The wider study: Both CMV infection and a matching HLA type were indicated by public TCR beta signatures.

The study, taken as a whole, reports: The study found HLA-C-restricted CMV-specific TCR beta clonotypes dominating the ex vivo response. Summed frequency of public TCR beta families distinguished CMV carriers with the relevant HLA.

TCRdb reanalysed the reads using MiXCR and keeps one entry per CDR3 protein. The sample has 250,000 to 300,000 distinct CDR3 sequences; roughly 10% are singletons. This clonotype was detected only a few times. Its antigen is as yet unknown. CDR3 length: 14 residues. V lost 6 bases, J lost 6 bases, and 15 bases lay in between. Germline values: CDR1 SNHLY, CDR2 FYNNEI. The source material was PBMCs. This clonotype was sampled from a human donor in good health (CMV status not recorded). Some clones in this sample may be carry-over from other donors' samples. V and J are TRBV2 and TRBJ1-5; D remains unclear. CDR3 residues: CASRSESFRQPQHF. The CDR3, as DNA: TGTGCCAGCAGGTCAGAGAGTTTCCGTCAGCCCCAGCATTTT.